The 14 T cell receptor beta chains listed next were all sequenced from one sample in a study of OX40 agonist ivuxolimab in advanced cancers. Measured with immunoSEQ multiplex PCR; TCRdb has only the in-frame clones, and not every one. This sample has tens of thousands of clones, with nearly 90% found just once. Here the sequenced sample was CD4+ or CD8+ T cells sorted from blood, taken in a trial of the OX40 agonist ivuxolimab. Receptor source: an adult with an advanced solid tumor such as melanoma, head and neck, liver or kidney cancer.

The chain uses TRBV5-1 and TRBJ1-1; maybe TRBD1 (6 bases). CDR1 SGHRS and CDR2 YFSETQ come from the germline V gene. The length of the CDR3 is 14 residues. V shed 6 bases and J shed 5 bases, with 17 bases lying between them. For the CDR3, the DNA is TGCGCCAGCAATGTACCAGGGGTGAGGACTGAAGCTTTCTTT. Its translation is CASNVPGVRTEAFF.

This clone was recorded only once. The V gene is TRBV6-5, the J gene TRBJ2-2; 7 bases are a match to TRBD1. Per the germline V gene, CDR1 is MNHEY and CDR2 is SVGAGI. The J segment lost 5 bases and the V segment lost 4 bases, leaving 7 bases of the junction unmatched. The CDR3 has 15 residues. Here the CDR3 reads CASSFDRVWTGELFF. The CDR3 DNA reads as TGTGCCAGCAGTTTCGACAGGGTTTGGACCGGGGAGCTGTTTTTT.

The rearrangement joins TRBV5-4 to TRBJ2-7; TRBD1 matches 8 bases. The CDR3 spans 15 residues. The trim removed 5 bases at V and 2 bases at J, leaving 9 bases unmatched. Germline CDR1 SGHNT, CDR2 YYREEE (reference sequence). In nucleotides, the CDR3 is TGTGCCAGCAGTTCCGGACAGGGTGCTACCTACGAGCAGTACTTC. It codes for CASSSGQGATYEQYF.

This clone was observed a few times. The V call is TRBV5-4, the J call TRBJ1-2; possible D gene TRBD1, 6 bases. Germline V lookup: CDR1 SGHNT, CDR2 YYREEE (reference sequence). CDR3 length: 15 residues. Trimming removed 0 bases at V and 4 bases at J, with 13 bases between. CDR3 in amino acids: CASSLAAGGFYGYTF. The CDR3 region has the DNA TGTGCCAGCAGCTTGGCCGCGGGGGGCTTCTATGGCTACACCTTC.

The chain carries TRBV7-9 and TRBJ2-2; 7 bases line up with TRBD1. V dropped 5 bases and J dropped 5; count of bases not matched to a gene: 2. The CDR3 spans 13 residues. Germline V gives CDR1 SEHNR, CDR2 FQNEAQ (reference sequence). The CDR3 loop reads CASSPTGTGELFF. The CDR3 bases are TGTGCCAGCAGCCCGACAGGGACCGGGGAGCTGTTTTTT.

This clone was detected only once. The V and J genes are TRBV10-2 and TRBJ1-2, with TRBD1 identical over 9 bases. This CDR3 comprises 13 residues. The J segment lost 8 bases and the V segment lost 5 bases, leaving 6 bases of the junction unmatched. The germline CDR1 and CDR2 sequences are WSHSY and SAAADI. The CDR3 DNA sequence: TGCGCCAGCAGTAGGGACAGGGTGGGCGGCTACACCTTC. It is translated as CASSRDRVGGYTF.

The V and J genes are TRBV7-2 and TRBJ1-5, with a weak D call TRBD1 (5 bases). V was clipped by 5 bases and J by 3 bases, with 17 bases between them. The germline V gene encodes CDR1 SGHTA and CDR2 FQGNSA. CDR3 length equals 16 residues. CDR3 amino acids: CASSTWGRGINQPQHF. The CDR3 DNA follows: TGTGCCAGCAGCACTTGGGGCCGGGGGATCAATCAGCCCCAGCATTTT.

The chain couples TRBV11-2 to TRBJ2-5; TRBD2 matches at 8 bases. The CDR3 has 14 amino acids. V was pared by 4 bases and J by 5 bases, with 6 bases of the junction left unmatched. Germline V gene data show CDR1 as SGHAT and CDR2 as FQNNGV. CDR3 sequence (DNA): TGTGCCAGCAGCTCGGCGGGGGGCCCGGAGACCCAGTACTTC. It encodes CASSSAGGPETQYF.

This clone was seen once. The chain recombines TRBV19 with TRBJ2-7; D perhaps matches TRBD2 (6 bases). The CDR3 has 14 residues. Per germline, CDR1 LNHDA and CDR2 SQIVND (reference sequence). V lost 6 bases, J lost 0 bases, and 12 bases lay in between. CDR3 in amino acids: CASRRRGSSYEQYF. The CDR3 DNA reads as TGTGCCAGTAGGCGACGGGGGAGCTCCTACGAGCAGTACTTC.

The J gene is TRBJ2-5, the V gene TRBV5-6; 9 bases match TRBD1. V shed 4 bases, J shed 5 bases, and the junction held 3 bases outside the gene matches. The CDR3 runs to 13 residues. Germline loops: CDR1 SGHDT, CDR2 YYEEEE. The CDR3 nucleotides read TGTGCCAGCAGCCATGGACAGGGGGAGACCCAGTACTTC. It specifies CASSHGQGETQYF.

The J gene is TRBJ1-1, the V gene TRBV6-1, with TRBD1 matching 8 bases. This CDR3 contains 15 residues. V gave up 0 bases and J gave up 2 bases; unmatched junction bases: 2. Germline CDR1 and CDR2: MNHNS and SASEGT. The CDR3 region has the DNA TGTGCCAGCAGTGAAGCCGGACAGGGAAACACTGAAGCTTTCTTT. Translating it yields CASSEAGQGNTEAFF.

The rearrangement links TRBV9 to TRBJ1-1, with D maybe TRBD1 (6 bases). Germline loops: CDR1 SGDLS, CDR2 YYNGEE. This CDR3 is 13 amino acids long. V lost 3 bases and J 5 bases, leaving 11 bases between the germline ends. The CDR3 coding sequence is TGTGCCAGCAGCGGAAACAGGGATACTGAAGCTTTCTTT. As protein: CASSGNRDTEAFF.

CDR3 sequence (DNA): TGCAGCGTCTTCACAGGGGGAGATGGCTATGGCTACACCTTC. Translated, it gives CSVFTGGDGYGYTF. This rearrangement joins TRBV29-1 to TRBJ1-2, with TRBD1 matching 8 bases. Trimming took 6 bases from V and 4 from J; bases not matched to a gene: 10. Germline V CDR1 and CDR2: SQVTM, ANQGSEA. The CDR3 is made up of 14 amino acids.

The CDR3 nucleotides are TGTGCCAGCAGACTGGGACAGGGACCAAACATTCAGTACTTC. Its translation: CASRLGQGPNIQYF. The rearrangement joins TRBV5-4 to TRBJ2-4; 9 bases agree with TRBD1. This CDR3 comprises 14 residues. Germline CDR1 and CDR2: SGHNT and YYREEE (reference sequence). Trimming took 5 bases from V and 6 from J; bases not matched to a gene: 6.